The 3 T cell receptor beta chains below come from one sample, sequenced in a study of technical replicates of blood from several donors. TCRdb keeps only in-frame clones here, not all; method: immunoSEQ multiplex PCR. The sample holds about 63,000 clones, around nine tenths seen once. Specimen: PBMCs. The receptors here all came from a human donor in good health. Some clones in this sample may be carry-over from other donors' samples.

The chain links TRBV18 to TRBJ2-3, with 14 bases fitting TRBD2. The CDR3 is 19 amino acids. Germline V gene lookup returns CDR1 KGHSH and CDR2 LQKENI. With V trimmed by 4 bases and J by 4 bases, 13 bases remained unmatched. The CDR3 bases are TGTGCCAGCTCACGAGGACTAGCGGGAGGCGGGGCCGGGGCAGATACGCAGTATTTT. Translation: CASSRGLAGGGAGADTQYF.

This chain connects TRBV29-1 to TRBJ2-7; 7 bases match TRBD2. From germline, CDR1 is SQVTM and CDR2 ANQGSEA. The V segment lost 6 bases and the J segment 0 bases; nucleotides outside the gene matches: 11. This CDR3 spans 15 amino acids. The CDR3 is CSVRDRAGSSYEQYF. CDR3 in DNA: TGCAGCGTCCGAGATAGAGCGGGGTCCTCCTACGAGCAGTACTTC.

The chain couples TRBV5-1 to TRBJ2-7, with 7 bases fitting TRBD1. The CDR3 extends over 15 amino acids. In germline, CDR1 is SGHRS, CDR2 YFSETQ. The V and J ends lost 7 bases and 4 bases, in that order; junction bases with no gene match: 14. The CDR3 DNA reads TGCGCCAGCCGAAGACAGGGCGACCCAAAATACGAGCAGTACTTC. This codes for CASRRQGDPKYEQYF.